This T cell receptor (beta chain) was sequenced during a study of regulatory T cells in long-lasting Graves disease. Study as a whole: Persistent Graves' disease meant over 5 years of antithyroid drugs with positive TSH receptor antibodies.

According to the study, TCR beta libraries were built with iRepertoire HTBI primers and CDR3-region Arm-PCR. In TCRdb, the multiplex PCR reads were re-called with MiXCR into one record per CDR3 protein. Among more than 650,000 distinct CDR3 sequences listed, 30% were seen once. The CDR3 totals 20 residues. J lost 0 bases, V lost 3 bases, and 15 bases had no gene match. CDR1 is SGDLS and CDR2 is YYNGEE in the germline V gene. As to this clonotype: Its antigen is as yet unknown.

As to time point: persistent/refractory GD, antithyroid drugs over 5 years with positive TRAb. Making the TCR library involved RNA that had been extracted from PBMCs. Enrollment of patients was through an endocrinology department in Xi'an, China. Study conclusions and caveats: There were preferences for TRBV28, TRBJ1-2 and TRBJ2-5 in persistent disease.

The material sequenced was peripheral blood mononuclear cells (PBMCs), taken when the disease was refractory, from a patient treated with antithyroid drugs. The V and J genes are TRBV9 and TRBJ1-6; 7 bases fit TRBD1. The origin of this receptor is a female donor with Graves disease. For the CDR3, the DNA is TGTGCCAGCAGCGGCTCAGTACCGGGACAGCTTAGCTCCTATAATTCACCCCTCCACTTT. Translating it yields CASSGSVPGQLSSYNSPLHF.